The text below deals with one TCR beta chain. Its matching antigen is unknown. Using immunoSEQ multiplex PCR, the repertoire was profiled, and TCRdb retains in-frame clones only, with some absent. This sample yields fewer than 130,000 clones, of which about 95% are seen a single time; 2.5% to 3.5% belongs to the top ten. Second-dose groups at about 4 or about 12 weeks were pooled. This sample was taken from a study of T cell responses to AZD1222 COVID-19 vaccine. General study findings and limits: Distributed over spike, vaccine-associated CD4 TCRs predominated at 160-218 and 743-854. White British donors predominated, females outnumbered males, and clonal diversity was possibly underestimated.

The CDR3 sequence is 16 residues long. Germline CDR1 is SGHRS and CDR2 is YFSETQ. V shed 0 bases, J shed 4 bases, and the junction held 4 bases outside the gene matches. The sample here was peripheral blood, taken 28 days after the second AZD1222 dose. The clonotype originates from an adult who received the AZD1222 COVID-19 vaccine. The rearrangement joins TRBV5-1 to TRBJ1-1; 12 bases agree with TRBD1. The chain's CDR3 is CASSLEGQGARTEAFF. CDR3 nucleotide sequence: TGCGCCAGCAGCTTGGAGGGACAGGGGGCTCGCACTGAAGCTTTCTTT.